A single T cell receptor (beta chain) is shown here with its context. Its target is unknown. The sample is drawn from a study of cytomegalovirus exposure and HLA in healthy donors. In the study overall: The 120 or so validation repertoires used a platform that matched the one used for the approximately 670 first-cohort repertoires, as a later analysis reported. Study results and limitations: Subsequent analysis showed first-cohort TCR clusters tending to co-occur in roughly 130 validation repertoires. Across donors, most TCRs were seen rarely, yet some public ones were widespread. Diagnosis of cytomegalovirus status made by the classifier reportedly showed high specificity and sensitivity.

This CDR3 is 11 amino acids long. Germline V gene data show CDR1 as LNHNV and CDR2 as YYDKDF (reference sequence). Trimming removed 3 bases from V and 4 bases from J, with 3 bases in between. The table came from immunoSEQ multiplex PCR; TCRdb's copy has only in-frame clones and leaves some out. The profile shows about 240,000 clones, more than 75% of them singletons. This TCR derives from a young man in good health and CMV-seronegative. The sample comprised PBMCs. V usage is TRBV15 and J usage is TRBJ1-2; D remains ambiguous. The CDR3, as DNA: TGTGCCACCAGCAGCTTCTATGGCTACACCTTC. Protein: CATSSFYGYTF.